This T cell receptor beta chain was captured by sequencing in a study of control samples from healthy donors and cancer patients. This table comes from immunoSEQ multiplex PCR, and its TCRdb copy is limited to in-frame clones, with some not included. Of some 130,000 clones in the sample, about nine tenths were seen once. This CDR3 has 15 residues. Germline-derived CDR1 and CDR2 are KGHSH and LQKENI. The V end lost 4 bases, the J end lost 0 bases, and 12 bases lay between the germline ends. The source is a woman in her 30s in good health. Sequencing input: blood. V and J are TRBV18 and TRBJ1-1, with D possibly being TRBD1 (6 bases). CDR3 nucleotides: TGTGCCAGCTCACTACAGGGAGACATGAACACTGAAGCTTTCTTT. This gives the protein CASSLQGDMNTEAFF. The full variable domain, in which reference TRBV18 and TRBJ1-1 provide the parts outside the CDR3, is NAGVMQNPRHLVRRRGQEARLRCSPMKGHSHVYWYRQLPEEGLKFMVYLQKENIIDESGMPKERFSAEFPKEGPSILRIQQVVRGDSAAYFCASSLQGDMNTEAFFGQGTRLTVV.